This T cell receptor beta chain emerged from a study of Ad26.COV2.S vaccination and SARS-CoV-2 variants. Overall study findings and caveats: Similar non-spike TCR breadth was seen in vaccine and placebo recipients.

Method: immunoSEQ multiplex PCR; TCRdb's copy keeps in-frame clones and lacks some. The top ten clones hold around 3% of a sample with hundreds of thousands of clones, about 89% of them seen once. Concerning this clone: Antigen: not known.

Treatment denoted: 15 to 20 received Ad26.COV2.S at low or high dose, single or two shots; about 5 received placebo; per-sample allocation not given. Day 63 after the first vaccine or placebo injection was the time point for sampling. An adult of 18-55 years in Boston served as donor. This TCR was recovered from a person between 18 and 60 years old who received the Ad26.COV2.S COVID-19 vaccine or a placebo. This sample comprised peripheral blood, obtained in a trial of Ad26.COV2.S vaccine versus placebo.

The CDR3 coding sequence is TGCAGCGTGGGGACTTTGATGGATGAAAAACTGTTTTTT. This codes for CSVGTLMDEKLFF. V and J are TRBV29-1 and TRBJ1-4; possibly TRBD1 for D (5 bases). Germline loops: CDR1 SQVTM, CDR2 ANQGSEA. There are 13 residues in the CDR3. V lost 6 bases, J lost 6 bases, and 14 bases lay in between. The variable domain in full, completed from reference TRBV29-1 and TRBJ1-4, reads SAVISQKPSRDICQRGTSLTIQCQVDSQVTMMFWYRQQPGQSLTLIATANQGSEATYESGFVIDKFPISRPNLTFSTLTVSNMSPEDSSIYLCSVGTLMDEKLFFGSGTQLSVL.